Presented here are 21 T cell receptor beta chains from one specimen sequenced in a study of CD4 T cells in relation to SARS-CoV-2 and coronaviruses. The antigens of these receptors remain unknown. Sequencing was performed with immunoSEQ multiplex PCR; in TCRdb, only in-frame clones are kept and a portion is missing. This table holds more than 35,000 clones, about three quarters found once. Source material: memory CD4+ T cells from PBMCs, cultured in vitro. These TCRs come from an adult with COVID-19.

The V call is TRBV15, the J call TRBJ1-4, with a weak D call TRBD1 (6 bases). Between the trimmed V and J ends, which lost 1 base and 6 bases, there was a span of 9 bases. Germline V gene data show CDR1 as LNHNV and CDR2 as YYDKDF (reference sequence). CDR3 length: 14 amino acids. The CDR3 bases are TGTGCCACCAGCAGAGGGACAGTATATGAAAAACTGTTTTTT. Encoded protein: CATSRGTVYEKLFF.

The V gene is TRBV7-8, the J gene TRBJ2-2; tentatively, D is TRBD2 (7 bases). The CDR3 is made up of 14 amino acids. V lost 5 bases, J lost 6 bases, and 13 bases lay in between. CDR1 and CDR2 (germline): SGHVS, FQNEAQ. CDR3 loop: CASSPRGGPGELFF. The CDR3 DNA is TGTGCCAGCAGCCCTAGGGGGGGTCCCGGGGAGCTGTTTTTT. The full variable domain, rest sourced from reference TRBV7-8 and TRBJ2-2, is GAGVSQSPRYKVAKRGQDVALRCDPISGHVSLFWYQQALGQGPEFLTYFQNEAQLDKSGLPSDRFFAERPEGSVSTLKIQRTQQEDSAVYLCASSPRGGPGELFFGEGSRLTVL.

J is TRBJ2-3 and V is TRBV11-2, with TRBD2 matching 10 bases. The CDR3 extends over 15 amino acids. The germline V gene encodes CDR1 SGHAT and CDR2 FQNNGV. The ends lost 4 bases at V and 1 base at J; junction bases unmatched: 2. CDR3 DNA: TGTGCCAGCAGCTGGGGGACTAGCGGCACAGATACGCAGTATTTT. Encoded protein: CASSWGTSGTDTQYF.

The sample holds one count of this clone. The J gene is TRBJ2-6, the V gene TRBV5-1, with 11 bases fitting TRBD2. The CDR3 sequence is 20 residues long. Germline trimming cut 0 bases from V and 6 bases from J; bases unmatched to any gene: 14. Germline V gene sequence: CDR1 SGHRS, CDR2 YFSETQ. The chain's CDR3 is CASSLVFRLAGSREANVLTF. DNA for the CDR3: TGCGCCAGCAGCTTGGTTTTCCGACTAGCGGGATCCAGGGAGGCCAACGTCCTGACTTTC.

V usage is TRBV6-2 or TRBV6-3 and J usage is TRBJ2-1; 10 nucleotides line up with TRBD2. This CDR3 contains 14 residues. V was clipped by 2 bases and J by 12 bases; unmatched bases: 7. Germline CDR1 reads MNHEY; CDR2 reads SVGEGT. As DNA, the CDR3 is TGTGCCAGCAGTTACACGCTAGCGGGAGAGGGGCAGTTCTTC. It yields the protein CASSYTLAGEGQFF.

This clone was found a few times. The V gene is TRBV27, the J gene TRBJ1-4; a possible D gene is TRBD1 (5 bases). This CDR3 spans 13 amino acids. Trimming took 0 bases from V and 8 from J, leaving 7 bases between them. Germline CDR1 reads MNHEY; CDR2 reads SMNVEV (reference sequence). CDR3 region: CASSLSGDEKLFF. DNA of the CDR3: TGTGCCAGCAGTTTATCGGGGGACGAAAAACTGTTTTTT.

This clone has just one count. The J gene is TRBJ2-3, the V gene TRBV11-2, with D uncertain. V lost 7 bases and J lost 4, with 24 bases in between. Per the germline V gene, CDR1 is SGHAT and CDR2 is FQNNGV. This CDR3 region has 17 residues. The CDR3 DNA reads TGTGCCAGCACCTCCCTTTTTTTCCACAGCTTTCCAGATACGCAGTATTTT. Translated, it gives CASTSLFFHSFPDTQYF.

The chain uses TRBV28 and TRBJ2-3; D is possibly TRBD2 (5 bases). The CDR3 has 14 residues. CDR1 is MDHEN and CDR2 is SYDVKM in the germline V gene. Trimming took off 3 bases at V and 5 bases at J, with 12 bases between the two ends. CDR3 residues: CASSLGWRRDTQYF. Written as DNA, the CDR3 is TGTGCCAGCAGTTTGGGATGGAGGAGAGATACGCAGTATTTT. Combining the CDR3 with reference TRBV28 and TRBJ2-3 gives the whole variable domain DVKVTQSSRYLVKRTGEKVFLECVQDMDHENMFWYRQDPGLGLRLIYFSYDVKMKEKGDIPEGYSVSREKKERFSLILESASTNQTSMYLCASSLGWRRDTQYFGPGTRLTVL.

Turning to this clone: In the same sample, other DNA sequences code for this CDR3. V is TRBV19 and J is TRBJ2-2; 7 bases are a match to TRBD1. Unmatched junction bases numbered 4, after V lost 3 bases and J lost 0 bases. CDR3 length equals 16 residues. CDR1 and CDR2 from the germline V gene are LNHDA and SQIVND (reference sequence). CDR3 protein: CASSIIGTANTGELFF. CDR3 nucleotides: TGTGCCAGTAGTATTATTGGGACAGCGAACACCGGGGAGCTGTTTTTT.

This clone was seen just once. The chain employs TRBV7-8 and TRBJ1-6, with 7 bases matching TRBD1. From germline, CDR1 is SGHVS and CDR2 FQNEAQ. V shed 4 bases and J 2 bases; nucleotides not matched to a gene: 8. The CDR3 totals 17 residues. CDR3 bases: TGTGCCAGCAGCTCCTCACAGGGGAACGCCTATAATTCACCCCTCCACTTT. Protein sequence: CASSSSQGNAYNSPLHF.

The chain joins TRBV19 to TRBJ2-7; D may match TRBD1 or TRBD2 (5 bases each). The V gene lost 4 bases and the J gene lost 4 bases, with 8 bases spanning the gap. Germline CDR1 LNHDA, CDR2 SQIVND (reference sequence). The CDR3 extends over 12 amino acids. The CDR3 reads CASSTGGYEQYF. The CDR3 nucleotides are TGTGCCAGTAGTACTGGGGGTTACGAGCAGTACTTC.

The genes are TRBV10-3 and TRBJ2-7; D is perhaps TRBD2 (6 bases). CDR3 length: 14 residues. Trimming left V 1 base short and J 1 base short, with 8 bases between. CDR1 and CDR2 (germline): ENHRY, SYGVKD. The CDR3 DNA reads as TGTGCCATCAGTGAGTACGGGGGATCCTACGAGCAGTACTTC. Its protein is CAISEYGGSYEQYF.

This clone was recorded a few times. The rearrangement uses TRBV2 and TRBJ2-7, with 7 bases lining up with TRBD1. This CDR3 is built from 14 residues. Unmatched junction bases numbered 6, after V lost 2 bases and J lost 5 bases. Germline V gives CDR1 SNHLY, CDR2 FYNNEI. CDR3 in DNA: TGTGCCAGCAGTGAAACGTGGACAGGCAACGAGCAGTACTTC. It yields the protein CASSETWTGNEQYF.

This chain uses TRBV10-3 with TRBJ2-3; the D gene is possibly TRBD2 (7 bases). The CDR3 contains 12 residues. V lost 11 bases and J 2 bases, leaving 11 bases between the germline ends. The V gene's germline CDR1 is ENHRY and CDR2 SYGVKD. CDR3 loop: CAGRGDTDTQYF. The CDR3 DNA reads TGTGCCGGGAGGGGGGACACAGATACGCAGTATTTT.

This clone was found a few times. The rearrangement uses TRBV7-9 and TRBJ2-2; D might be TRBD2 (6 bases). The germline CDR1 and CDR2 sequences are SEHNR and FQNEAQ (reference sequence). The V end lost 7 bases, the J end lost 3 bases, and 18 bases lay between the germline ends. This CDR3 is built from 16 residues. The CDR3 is CASTNPGVIDTGELFF. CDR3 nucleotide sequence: TGTGCCAGCACCAACCCGGGGGTAATCGACACCGGGGAGCTGTTTTTT.

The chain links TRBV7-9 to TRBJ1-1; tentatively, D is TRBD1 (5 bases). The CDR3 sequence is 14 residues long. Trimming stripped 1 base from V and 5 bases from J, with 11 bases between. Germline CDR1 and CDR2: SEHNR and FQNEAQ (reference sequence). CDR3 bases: TGTGCCAGCAGCTTAGGCTTGGGGGGTACTGAAGCTTTCTTT. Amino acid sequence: CASSLGLGGTEAFF.

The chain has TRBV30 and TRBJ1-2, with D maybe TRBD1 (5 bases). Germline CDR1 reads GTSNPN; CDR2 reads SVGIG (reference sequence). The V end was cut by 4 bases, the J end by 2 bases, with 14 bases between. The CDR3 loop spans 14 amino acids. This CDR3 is CAWNRDPQNYGYTF. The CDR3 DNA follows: TGTGCCTGGAACCGGGACCCCCAAAACTATGGCTACACCTTC.

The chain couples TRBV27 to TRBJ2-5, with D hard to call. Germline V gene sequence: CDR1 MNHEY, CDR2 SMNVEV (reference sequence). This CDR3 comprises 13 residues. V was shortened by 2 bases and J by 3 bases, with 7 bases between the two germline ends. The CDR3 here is CASSLGGKETQYF. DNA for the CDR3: TGTGCCAGCAGTTTAGGCGGAAAAGAGACCCAGTACTTC.

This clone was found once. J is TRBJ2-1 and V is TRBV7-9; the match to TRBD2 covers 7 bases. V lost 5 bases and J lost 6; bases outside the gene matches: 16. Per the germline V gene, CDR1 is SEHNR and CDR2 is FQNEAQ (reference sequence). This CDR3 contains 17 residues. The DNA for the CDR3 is TGTGCCAGCAGCCCCCCCTTCAGGCTAGCGGTGTCCAATGAGCAGTTCTTC. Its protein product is CASSPPFRLAVSNEQFF.

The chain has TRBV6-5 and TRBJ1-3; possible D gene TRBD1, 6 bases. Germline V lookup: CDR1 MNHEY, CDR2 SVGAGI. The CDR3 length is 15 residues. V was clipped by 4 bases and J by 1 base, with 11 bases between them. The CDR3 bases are TGTGCCAGCAGTTCCCAACAGGGATCTGGAAACACCATATATTTT. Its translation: CASSSQQGSGNTIYF.

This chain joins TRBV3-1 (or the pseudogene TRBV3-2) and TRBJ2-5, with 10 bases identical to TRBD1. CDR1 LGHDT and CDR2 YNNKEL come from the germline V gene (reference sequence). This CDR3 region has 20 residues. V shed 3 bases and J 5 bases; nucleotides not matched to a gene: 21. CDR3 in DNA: TGTGCCAGCAGCCACAATGGATGGGGACAGGGGCCGTCTAGCAGGGAGACCCAGTACTTC. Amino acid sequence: CASSHNGWGQGPSSRETQYF.